What follows are 21 T cell receptor beta chains derived from one specimen sequenced in a study of shared clonotypes between healthy human individuals. Assay: immunoSEQ multiplex PCR; the TCRdb copy retains only in-frame clones and omits some. The data show about 2,500,000 clones, about 92% seen once. Sequenced material: naive CD4+ T cells sorted from blood. Subset of the sample: CD45RA+ positively selected. These receptors were collected from a young man in good health.

The CDR3 sequence is CAWSRMGLNGELFF. In nucleotides, the CDR3 is TGTGCCTGGTCGAGGATGGGCCTGAACGGGGAGCTGTTTTTT. The V and J genes are TRBV30 and TRBJ2-2, with no clear D. V lost 5 bases, J lost 7 bases, and 17 bases lay in between. CDR3 length: 14 residues. Germline CDR1 and CDR2: GTSNPN and SVGIG (reference sequence). Filled out from reference TRBV30 and TRBJ2-2, the complete variable domain reads SQTIHQWPATLVQPVGSPLSLECTVEGTSNPNLYWYRQAAGRGLQLLFYSVGIGQISSEVPQNLSASRPQDRQFILSSKKLLLSDSGFYLCAWSRMGLNGELFFGEGSRLTVL.

This clone was seen a single time. Additional DNA sequences in this sample encode the identical CDR3. The chain joins TRBV19 to TRBJ2-2; 11 nucleotides match TRBD2. The CDR3 spans 16 residues. The germline gives CDR1 LNHDA, CDR2 SQIVND (reference sequence). The trim removed 3 bases at V and 1 base at J, leaving 1 base unmatched. DNA for the CDR3: TGTGCCAGTAGTATCGGACTAGCGGGGAACACCGGGGAGCTGTTTTTT. It specifies CASSIGLAGNTGELFF. Filled out from reference TRBV19 and TRBJ2-2, the complete variable domain reads DGGITQSPKYLFRKEGQNVTLSCEQNLNHDAMYWYRQDPGQGLRLIYYSQIVNDFQKGDIAEGYSVSREKKESFPLTVTSAQKNPTAFYLCASSIGLAGNTGELFFGEGSRLTVL.

The chain joins TRBV10-3 to TRBJ2-1; TRBD2 matches 13 bases. Germline V gene sequence: CDR1 ENHRY, CDR2 SYGVKD. This CDR3 region has 15 residues. Trimming cost V 8 bases and J 3 bases; bases outside gene matches: 4. CDR3 loop: CAIGRTSGSYNEQFF. CDR3 DNA: TGTGCCATCGGGAGGACTAGCGGGAGCTACAATGAGCAGTTCTTC.

The chain recombines TRBV6-5 with TRBJ2-1; tentatively, D is TRBD2 (5 bases). The germline V gene encodes CDR1 MNHEY and CDR2 SVGAGI. V shed 3 bases and J shed 2 bases, with 11 bases lying between them. There are 15 residues in the CDR3. CDR3 sequence reads: CASSYPRVAYNEQFF. Here the CDR3 DNA reads TGTGCCAGCAGTTATCCGAGGGTGGCCTACAATGAGCAGTTCTTC.

This clone was seen once. The chain is built from TRBV2 and TRBJ2-5, with 9 positions matching TRBD1. The J segment lost 0 bases and the V segment lost 10 bases, leaving 12 bases of the junction unmatched. The CDR3 sequence is 16 residues long. Looked up from germline, CDR1 is SNHLY and CDR2 is FYNNEI. The CDR3 protein is CANTQTGTGYQETQYF. In DNA form, the CDR3 reads TGTGCCAACACCCAGACCGGGACAGGGTACCAAGAGACCCAGTACTTC. Based on the CDR3 plus reference TRBV2 and TRBJ2-5, the full variable domain is EPEVTQTPSHQVTQMGQEVILRCVPISNHLYFYWYRQILGQKVEFLVSFYNNEISEKSEIFDDQFSVERPDGSNFTLKIRSTKLEDSAMYFCANTQTGTGYQETQYFGPGTRLLVL.

V is TRBV4-3 and J is TRBJ2-6; D is tentatively TRBD1 or TRBD2 (6 bases each). V shed 0 bases and J shed 3 bases, with 9 bases lying between them. This CDR3 is 16 amino acids long. Per germline, CDR1 LGHNA and CDR2 YSLEER. CDR3 DNA sequence: TGCGCCAGCAGCCAAGAGGGGGGCAGTGGGGCCAACGTCCTGACTTTC. Translation: CASSQEGGSGANVLTF.

This clone was observed a few times. The sample contains more than one DNA sequence encoding this CDR3. The V gene is TRBV7-2, the J gene TRBJ1-2; no clear D gene. CDR1 is SGHTA and CDR2 is FQGNSA in the germline V gene. With 5 bases removed from V and 4 bases from J, the gap between germline ends came to 8 bases. CDR3 length equals 12 residues. The CDR3 region has the DNA TGTGCCAGCAGCCTGGACGGCTATGGCTACACCTTC. Translating it yields CASSLDGYGYTF.

Remarks on this clone: Mismatch with germline at one junction end may stem from a read error. The rearrangement uses TRBV7-7 and TRBJ2-1; 12 bases are shared with TRBD2. Looked up from germline, CDR1 is SSHAT and CDR2 is FNYEAQ (reference sequence). CDR3 size: 15 residues. The CDR3 protein is CASSPRLAGADEQFF. CDR3 sequence (DNA): TGTGCTAGCAGCCCGAGACTAGCGGGGGCCGATGAGCAGTTCTTC. Supplemented by reference TRBV7-7 and TRBJ2-1, the full variable domain reads GAGVSQSPRYKVTKRGQDVTLRCDPISSHATLYWYQQALGQGPEFLTYFNYEAQPDKSGLPSDRFSAERPEGSISTLTIQRTEQRDSAMYRCASSPRLAGADEQFFGPGTRLTVL.

J is TRBJ1-1 and V is TRBV10-1; TRBD1 agrees at 7 bases. The CDR3 spans 13 residues. Trimming at V came to 4 bases and at J to 8 bases, leaving 7 bases not matched to a gene. Germline loops: CDR1 WNHNN, CDR2 SYGVQD (reference sequence). In DNA, the CDR3 is TGCGCCAGCAGTGCTCTCTTACAGGGGGAAGCTTTCTTT. It is translated as CASSALLQGEAFF.

This chain uses TRBV7-3 with TRBJ2-2; maybe TRBD1 (6 bases). CDR3 length: 15 amino acids. The germline gives CDR1 SGHTA, CDR2 FQGTGA. Trimming cost V 2 bases and J 3 bases, with 10 bases left between them. CDR3 residues: CASSLGGEHTGELFF. In DNA, the CDR3 is TGTGCCAGCAGCTTAGGGGGCGAACACACCGGGGAGCTGTTTTTT. The complete variable domain, with remaining parts taken from reference TRBV7-3 and TRBJ2-2, reads GAGVSQTPSNKVTEKGKYVELRCDPISGHTALYWYRQSLGQGPEFLIYFQGTGAADDSGLPNDRFFAVRPEGSVSTLKIQRTERGDSAVYLCASSLGGEHTGELFFGEGSRLTVL.

The J gene is TRBJ2-4, the V gene TRBV4-1; D might be TRBD1 (5 bases). CDR1 and CDR2 from the germline V gene are MGHRA and YSYEKL. The CDR3 extends over 16 amino acids. Trimming left V 4 bases short and J 2 bases short, with 15 bases between. The CDR3 sequence: CASSPAPPGTKNIQYF. In DNA, the CDR3 is TGCGCCAGCAGCCCCGCACCGCCAGGGACCAAAAACATTCAGTACTTC.

The V and J genes are TRBV6-6 and TRBJ2-7; D is perhaps TRBD1 (5 bases). The CDR3 spans 16 residues. Germline CDR1 is MNHNY and CDR2 is SVGAGI (reference sequence). Between the trimmed V and J ends, which lost 3 bases and 1 base, there was a span of 16 bases. As DNA, the CDR3 is TGTGCCAGCAGTTATTTAGGGGCAGCCAAATCCTACGAGCAGTACTTC. Its protein product is CASSYLGAAKSYEQYF.

V and J are TRBV2 and TRBJ1-6, with 7 bases aligning to TRBD1. CDR3 length: 13 amino acids. After removal of 10 bases from V and 3 bases from J, the junction contained 3 bases not matched to a gene. Germline CDR1 and CDR2: SNHLY and FYNNEI. The CDR3 loop is CATGGSYNSPLHF. Here the CDR3 DNA reads TGTGCCACAGGGGGGAGCTATAATTCACCCCTCCACTTT. The full variable domain, its missing parts supplied by reference TRBV2 and TRBJ1-6, is EPEVTQTPSHQVTQMGQEVILRCVPISNHLYFYWYRQILGQKVEFLVSFYNNEISEKSEIFDDQFSVERPDGSNFTLKIRSTKLEDSAMYFCATGGSYNSPLHFGNGTRLTVT.

This clone was picked up one time. The chain has TRBV18 and TRBJ1-1, with no clear D. The CDR3 is 13 residues long. Trimming shortened V by 6 bases and J by 1 base, and 9 bases separated the two germline ends. Germline lookup yields CDR1 KGHSH and CDR2 LQKENI. CDR3 DNA sequence: TGTGCCAGCTCCAAAGGTCCGAACACTGAAGCTTTCTTT. Protein product: CASSKGPNTEAFF.

The rearrangement links TRBV11-2 to TRBJ2-2; D is undetermined. Germline CDR1 reads SGHAT; CDR2 reads FQNNGV. This CDR3 has 17 amino acids. The ends were cut back, 0 bases at V and 5 bases at J, with 16 bases in the middle. This chain's CDR3 is CASSLDYLGPRTGELFF. The CDR3 region has the DNA TGTGCCAGCAGCTTAGATTATCTTGGGCCGCGAACCGGGGAGCTGTTTTTT.

The rearrangement links TRBV5-1 to TRBJ1-5; 9 bases map to TRBD1. V dropped 0 bases and J dropped 6; count of bases not matched to a gene: 1. Germline V gene sequence: CDR1 SGHRS, CDR2 YFSETQ. The CDR3 is made up of 14 amino acids. CDR3 in amino acids: CASSLGTGVQPQHF. CDR3 coding DNA: TGCGCCAGCAGCTTGGGGACAGGGGTTCAGCCCCAGCATTTT.

The chain is built from TRBV10-2 and TRBJ2-3; 9 bases agree with TRBD2. Germline V gene data show CDR1 as WSHSY and CDR2 as SAAADI. This CDR3 spans 15 amino acids. With 7 bases clipped from V and 0 bases from J, the junction kept 5 bases outside the gene matches. The CDR3 nucleotides read TGCGCCAGCACCATGACTAGCGGAAGCACAGATACGCAGTATTTT. The encoded protein is CASTMTSGSTDTQYF.

On this clone itself: The identical CDR3 is also encoded by other nucleotide sequences in the sample. The chain links TRBV2 to TRBJ2-5, with 7 bases aligning to TRBD1. V lost 6 bases and J lost 4; bases outside the gene matches: 2. The CDR3 totals 12 residues. Germline CDR1 is SNHLY and CDR2 is FYNNEI. CDR3 DNA sequence: TGTGCCAGCAGCGGGACAGCAGAGACCCAGTACTTC. The encoded protein is CASSGTAETQYF.

This chain links TRBV2 with TRBJ2-3; no clear D gene. This CDR3 has 16 residues. Germline CDR1 is SNHLY and CDR2 is FYNNEI. The V end lost 6 bases, the J end lost 0 bases, and 16 bases lay between the germline ends. CDR3 residues: CASSLEVLLSTDTQYF. The CDR3 DNA follows: TGTGCCAGCAGCCTTGAAGTCCTACTCAGCACAGATACGCAGTATTTT.

The sample holds a few counts of this clone. The same CDR3 can be traced to other DNA sequences in this sample. The chain joins TRBV5-1 to TRBJ1-1; TRBD1 agrees at 7 bases. Germline CDR1 SGHRS, CDR2 YFSETQ. J gave up 2 bases and V 3 bases, and 4 bases lay outside the gene matches. The CDR3 has 14 amino acids. The CDR3 sequence: CASSSTGVNTEAFF. DNA of the CDR3: TGCGCCAGCAGCTCTACAGGGGTAAACACTGAAGCTTTCTTT. The full variable domain, with the rest looked up from reference TRBV5-1 and TRBJ1-1, is KAGVTQTPRYLIKTRGQQVTLSCSPISGHRSVSWYQQTPGQGLQFLFEYFSETQRNKGNFPGRFSGRQFSNSRSEMNVSTLELGDSALYLCASSSTGVNTEAFFGQGTRLTVV.

V gene TRBV9 combines with J gene TRBJ2-4, with a tentative D call TRBD1 (6 bases). V dropped 0 bases and J dropped 0 bases, with 13 bases sitting between them. Germline lookup yields CDR1 SGDLS and CDR2 YYNGEE. The CDR3 runs 17 residues. CDR3 in DNA: TGTGCCAGCAGCGTAGGGGGACACCAGGAAGCCAAAAACATTCAGTACTTC. Its protein is CASSVGGHQEAKNIQYF.